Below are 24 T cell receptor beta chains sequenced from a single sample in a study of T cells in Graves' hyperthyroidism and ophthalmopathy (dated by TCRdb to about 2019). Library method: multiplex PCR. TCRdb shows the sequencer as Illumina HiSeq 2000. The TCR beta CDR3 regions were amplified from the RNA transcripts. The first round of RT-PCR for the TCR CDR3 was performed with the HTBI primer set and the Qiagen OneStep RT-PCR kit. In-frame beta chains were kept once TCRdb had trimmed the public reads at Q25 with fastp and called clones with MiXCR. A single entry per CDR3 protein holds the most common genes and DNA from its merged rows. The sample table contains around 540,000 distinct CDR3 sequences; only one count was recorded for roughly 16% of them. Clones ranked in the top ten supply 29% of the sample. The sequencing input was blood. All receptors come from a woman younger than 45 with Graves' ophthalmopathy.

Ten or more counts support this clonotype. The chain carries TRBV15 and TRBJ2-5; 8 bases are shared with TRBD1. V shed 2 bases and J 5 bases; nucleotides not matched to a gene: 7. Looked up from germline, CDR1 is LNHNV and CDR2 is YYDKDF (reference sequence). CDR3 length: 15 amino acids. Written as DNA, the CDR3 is TGTGCCACCAGCAGACAAAACAGGGGGTGGGAGACCCAGTACTTC. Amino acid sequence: CATSRQNRGWETQYF.

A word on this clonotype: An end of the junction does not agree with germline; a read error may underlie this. This chain's CDR3 is CASRLGLGHSGHTQYF. The DNA of the CDR3 is TGTGCTAGCAGGCTGGGACTAGGCCACTCGGGCCATACGCAGTATTTT. The rearrangement uses TRBV7-7 and TRBJ2-3; 8 bases are shared with TRBD2. Germline V gene data show CDR1 as SSHAT and CDR2 as FNYEAQ (reference sequence). This CDR3 has 16 residues.

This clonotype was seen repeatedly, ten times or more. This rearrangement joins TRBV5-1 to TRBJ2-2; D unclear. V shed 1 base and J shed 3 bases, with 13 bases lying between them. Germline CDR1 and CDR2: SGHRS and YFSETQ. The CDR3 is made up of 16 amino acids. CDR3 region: CASSLRLGMDTGELFF. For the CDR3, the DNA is TGCGCCAGCAGCTTGAGGCTGGGTATGGACACCGGGGAGCTGTTTTTT.

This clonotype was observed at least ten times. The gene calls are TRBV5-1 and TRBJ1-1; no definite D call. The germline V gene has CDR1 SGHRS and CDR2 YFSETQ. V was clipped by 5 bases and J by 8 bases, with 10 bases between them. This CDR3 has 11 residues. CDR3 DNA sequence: TGCGCCAGCAGATCAGGCCTCGAAGCTTTCTTT. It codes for CASRSGLEAFF.

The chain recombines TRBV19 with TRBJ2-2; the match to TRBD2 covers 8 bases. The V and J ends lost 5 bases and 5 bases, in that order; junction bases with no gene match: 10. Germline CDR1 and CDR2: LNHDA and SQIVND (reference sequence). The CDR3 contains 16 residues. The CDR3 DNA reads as TGTGCCAGTAGTCCACTCGCGGGAGGTGGGACCGGGGAGCTGTTTTTT. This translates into CASSPLAGGGTGELFF.

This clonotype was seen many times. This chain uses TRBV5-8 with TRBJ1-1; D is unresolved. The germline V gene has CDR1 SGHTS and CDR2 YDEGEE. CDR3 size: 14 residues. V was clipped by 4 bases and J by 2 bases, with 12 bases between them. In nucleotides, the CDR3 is TGTGCCAGCAGCGTTGGACTAACAAACACTGAAGCTTTCTTT. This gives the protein CASSVGLTNTEAFF. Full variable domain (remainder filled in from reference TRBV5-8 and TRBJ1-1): EAGVTQSPTHLIKTRGQQATLRCSPISGHTSVYWYQQALGLGLQFLLWYDEGEERNRGNFPPRFSGRQFPNYSSELNVNALELEDSALYLCASSVGLTNTEAFFGQGTRLTVV.

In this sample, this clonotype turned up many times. CDR3 bases: TGCGCCAGCAGCCAAGGGACGGAGCAGTACTTC. Its protein is CASSQGTEQYF. The rearrangement uses TRBV4-3 and TRBJ2-7; D call uncertain. The CDR3 covers 11 residues. Trimming stripped 1 base from V and 7 bases from J, with 5 bases between. The germline V gene encodes CDR1 LGHNA and CDR2 YSLEER.

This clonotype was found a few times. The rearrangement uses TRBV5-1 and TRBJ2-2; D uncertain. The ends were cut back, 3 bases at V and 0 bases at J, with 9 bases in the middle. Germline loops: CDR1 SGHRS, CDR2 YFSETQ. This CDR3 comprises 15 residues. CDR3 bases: TGCGCCAGCAGCTCCGATTTAGCGAACACCGGGGAGCTGTTTTTT. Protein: CASSSDLANTGELFF.

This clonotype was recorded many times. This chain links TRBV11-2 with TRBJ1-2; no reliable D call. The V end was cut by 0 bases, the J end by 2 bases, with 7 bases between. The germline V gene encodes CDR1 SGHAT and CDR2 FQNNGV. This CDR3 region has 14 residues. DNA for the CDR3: TGTGCCAGCAGCTTAGAACCAGCAAACTATGGCTACACCTTC. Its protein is CASSLEPANYGYTF. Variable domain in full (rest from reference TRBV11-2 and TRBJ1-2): EAGVAQSPRYKIIEKRQSVAFWCNPISGHATLYWYQQILGQGPKLLIQFQNNGVVDDSQLPKDRFSAERLKGVDSTLKIQPAKLEDSAVYLCASSLEPANYGYTFGSGTRLTVV.

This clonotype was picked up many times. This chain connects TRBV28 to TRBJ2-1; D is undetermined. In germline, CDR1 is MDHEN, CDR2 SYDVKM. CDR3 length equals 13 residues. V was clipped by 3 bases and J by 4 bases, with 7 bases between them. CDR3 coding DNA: TGTGCCAGCAGTTTGGGCTCTTACAATGAGCAGTTCTTC. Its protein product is CASSLGSYNEQFF. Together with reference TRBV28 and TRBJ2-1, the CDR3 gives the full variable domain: DVKVTQSSRYLVKRTGEKVFLECVQDMDHENMFWYRQDPGLGLRLIYFSYDVKMKEKGDIPEGYSVSREKKERFSLILESASTNQTSMYLCASSLGSYNEQFFGPGTRLTVL.

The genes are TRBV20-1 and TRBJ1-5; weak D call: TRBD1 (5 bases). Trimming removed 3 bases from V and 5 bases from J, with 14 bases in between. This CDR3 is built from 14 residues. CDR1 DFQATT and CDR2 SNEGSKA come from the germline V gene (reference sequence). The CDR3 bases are TGCAGTGCTAGTTCCCGCCAGGGCCATCAGCCCCAGCATTTT. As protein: CSASSRQGHQPQHF.

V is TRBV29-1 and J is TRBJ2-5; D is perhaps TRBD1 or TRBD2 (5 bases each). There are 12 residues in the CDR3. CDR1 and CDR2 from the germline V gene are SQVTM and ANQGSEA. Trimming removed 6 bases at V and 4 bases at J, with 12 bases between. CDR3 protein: CSVPSGAETQYF. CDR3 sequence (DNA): TGCAGCGTCCCTTCCGGGGCAGAGACCCAGTACTTC.

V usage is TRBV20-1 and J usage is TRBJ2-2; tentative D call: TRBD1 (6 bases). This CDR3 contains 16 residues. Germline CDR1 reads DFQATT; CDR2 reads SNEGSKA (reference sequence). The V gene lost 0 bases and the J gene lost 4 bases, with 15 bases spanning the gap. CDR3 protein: CSARDFRDTLTGELFF. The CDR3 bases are TGCAGTGCTAGAGATTTTAGGGACACCCTCACCGGGGAGCTGTTTTTT.

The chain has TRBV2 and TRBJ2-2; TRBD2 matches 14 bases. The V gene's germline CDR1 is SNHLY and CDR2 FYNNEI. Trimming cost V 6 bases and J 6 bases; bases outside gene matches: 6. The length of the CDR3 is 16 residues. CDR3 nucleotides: TGTGCCAGCAGCACCCCGGGACTAGCGGGAGCCGGGGAGCTGTTTTTT. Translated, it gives CASSTPGLAGAGELFF.

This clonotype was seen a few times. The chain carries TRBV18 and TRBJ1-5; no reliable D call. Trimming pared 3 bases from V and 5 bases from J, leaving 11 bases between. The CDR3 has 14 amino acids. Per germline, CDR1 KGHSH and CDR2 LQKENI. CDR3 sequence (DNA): TGTGCCAGCTCACCGGGTGGGGAAGATCAGCCCCAGCATTTT. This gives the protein CASSPGGEDQPQHF.

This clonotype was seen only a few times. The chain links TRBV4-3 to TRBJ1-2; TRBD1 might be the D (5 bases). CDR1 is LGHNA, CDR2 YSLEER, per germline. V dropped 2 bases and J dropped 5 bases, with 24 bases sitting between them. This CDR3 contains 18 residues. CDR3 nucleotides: TGCGCCAGCAGCCAAACCACGATAATGGGGGGAACTGGTTATGGCTACACCTTC. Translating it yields CASSQTTIMGGTGYGYTF.

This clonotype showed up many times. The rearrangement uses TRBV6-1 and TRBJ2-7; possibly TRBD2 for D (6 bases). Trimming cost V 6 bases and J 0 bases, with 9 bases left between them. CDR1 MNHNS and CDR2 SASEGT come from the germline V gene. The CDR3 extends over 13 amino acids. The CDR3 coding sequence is TGTGCCAGCAGGATGGAGGGCTCCTACGAGCAGTACTTC. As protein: CASRMEGSYEQYF.

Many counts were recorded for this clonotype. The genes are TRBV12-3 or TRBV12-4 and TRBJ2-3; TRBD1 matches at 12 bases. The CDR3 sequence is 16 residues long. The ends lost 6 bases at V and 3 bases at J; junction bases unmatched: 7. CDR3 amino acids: CASRGTGGDRTDTQYF. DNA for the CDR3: TGTGCCAGCAGGGGGACAGGGGGCGATCGAACAGATACGCAGTATTTT.

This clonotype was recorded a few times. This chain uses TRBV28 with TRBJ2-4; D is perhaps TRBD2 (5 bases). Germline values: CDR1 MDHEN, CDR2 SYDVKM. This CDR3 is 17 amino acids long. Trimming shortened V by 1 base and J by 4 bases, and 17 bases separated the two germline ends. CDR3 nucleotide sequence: TGTGCCAGCAGTTTATATACGGGATCGAAGGCAAAAAACATTCAGTACTTC. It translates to CASSLYTGSKAKNIQYF.

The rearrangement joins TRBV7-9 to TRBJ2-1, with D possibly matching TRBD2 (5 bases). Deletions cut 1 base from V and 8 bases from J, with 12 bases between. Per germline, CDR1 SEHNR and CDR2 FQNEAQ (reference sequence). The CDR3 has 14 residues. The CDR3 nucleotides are TGTGCCAGCAGCTTAGTAGACGAGGGTGATGAGCAGTTCTTC. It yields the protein CASSLVDEGDEQFF. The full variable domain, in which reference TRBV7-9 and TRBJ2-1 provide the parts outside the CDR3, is DTGVSQNPRHKITKRGQNVTFRCDPISEHNRLYWYRQTLGQGPEFLTYFQNEAQLEKSRLLSDRFSAERPKGSFSTLEIQRTEQGDSAMYLCASSLVDEGDEQFFGPGTRLTVL.

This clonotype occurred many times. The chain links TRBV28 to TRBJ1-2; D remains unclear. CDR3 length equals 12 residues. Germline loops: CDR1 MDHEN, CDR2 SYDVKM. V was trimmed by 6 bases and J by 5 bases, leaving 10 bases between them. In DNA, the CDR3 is TGTGCCAGCAGGGTCTCGGTATATGGCTACACCTTC. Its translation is CASRVSVYGYTF.

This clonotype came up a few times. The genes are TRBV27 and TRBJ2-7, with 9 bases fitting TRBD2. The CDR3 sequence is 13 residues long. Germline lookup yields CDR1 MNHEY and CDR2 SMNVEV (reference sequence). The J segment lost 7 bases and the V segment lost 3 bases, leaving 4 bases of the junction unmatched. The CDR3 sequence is CASSFSGRWEQYF. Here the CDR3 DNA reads TGTGCCAGCAGTTTTAGCGGGAGATGGGAGCAGTACTTC.

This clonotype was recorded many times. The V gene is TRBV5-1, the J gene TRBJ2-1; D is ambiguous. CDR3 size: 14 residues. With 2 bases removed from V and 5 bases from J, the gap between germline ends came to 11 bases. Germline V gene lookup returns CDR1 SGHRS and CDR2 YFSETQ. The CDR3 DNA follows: TGCGCCAGCAGCTTATACGGCAGCAACAATGAGCAGTTCTTC. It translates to CASSLYGSNNEQFF.

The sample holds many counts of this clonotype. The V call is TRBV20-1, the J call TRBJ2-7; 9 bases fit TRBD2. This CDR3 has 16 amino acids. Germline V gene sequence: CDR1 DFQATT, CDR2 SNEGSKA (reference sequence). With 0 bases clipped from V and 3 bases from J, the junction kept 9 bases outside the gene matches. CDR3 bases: TGCAGTGCTAGAGATCTTAAGGGACTAGCACTCTACGAGCAGTACTTC. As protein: CSARDLKGLALYEQYF.